This note documents a single T cell receptor beta chain sequence. Its matching antigen is unknown. This sample stems from a study of identical twins. Whole-study findings and limits: Twin-shared out-of-frame alpha sequences showed excess low generation probability. Reduced insertions were recorded for abundant cord blood beta clonotypes, with no such pattern in memory repertoires.

One entry per CDR3 protein, called by TCRdb with MiXCR from the 5' RACE reads. The data show 400,000 to 550,000 distinct CDR3 sequences, around 20% seen once. Germline loops: CDR1 SGHTA, CDR2 FQGTGA. The CDR3 contains 16 residues. Trimming stripped 5 bases from V and 1 base from J, with 17 bases between. In every case, the donor was a healthy Caucasian. This sample also belongs to another study, concerning T cells expressing NK-cell markers. That paper adds: These same clonotypes (in a few donors) also led the CD3+CD56-NKG2C+ fraction.

Sequencing used CD4+ T cells sorted from blood. The chain combines TRBV7-3 with TRBJ1-1; D possibly corresponds to TRBD1 (5 bases). The receptor comes from a woman aged 18-29 years in good health. This chain's CDR3 is CASSPRPGTGNTEAFF. DNA of the CDR3: TGTGCCAGCAGCCCGCGACCAGGGACGGGGAACACTGAAGCTTTCTTT.